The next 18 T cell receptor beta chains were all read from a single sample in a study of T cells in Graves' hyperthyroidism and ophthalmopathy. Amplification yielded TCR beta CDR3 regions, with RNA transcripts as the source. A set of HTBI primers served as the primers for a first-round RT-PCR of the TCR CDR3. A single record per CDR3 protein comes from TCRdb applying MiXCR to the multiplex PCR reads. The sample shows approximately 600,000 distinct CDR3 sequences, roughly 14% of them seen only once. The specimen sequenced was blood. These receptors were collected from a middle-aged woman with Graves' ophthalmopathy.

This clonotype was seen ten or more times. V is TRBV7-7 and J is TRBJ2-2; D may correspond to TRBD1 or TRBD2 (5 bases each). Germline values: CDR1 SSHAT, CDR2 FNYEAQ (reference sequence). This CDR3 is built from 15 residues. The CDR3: CASSRGGLGTGELFF. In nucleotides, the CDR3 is TGTGCTAGCTCCCGTGGGGGATTAGGCACCGGGGAGCTGTTTTTT.

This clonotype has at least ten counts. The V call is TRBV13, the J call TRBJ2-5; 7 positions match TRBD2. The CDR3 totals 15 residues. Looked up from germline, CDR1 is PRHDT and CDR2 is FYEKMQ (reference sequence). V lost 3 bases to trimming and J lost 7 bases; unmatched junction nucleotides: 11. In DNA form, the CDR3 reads TGTGCCAGCAGCTTTAGCGGGCTTACGGTTGGGACCCAGTACTTC. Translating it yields CASSFSGLTVGTQYF.

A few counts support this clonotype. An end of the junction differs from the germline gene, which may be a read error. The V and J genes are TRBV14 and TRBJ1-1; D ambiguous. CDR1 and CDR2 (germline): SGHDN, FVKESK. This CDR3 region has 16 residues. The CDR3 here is CAGSQVRPPGDTEAFF. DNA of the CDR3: TGTGCCGGCAGCCAAGTTAGGCCCCCAGGAGACACTGAAGCTTTCTTT.

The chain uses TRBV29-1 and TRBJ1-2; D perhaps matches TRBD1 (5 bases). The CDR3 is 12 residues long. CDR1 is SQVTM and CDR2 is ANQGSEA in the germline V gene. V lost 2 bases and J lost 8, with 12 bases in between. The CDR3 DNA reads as TGCAGCGTTGAACGCCAAGGGGCCGGCTACACCTTC. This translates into CSVERQGAGYTF.

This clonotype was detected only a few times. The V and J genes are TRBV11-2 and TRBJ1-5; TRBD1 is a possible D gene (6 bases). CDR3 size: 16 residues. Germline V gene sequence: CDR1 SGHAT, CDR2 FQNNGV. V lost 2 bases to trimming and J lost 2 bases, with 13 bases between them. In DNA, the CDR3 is TGTGCCAGCAGCTTATTCGCAGGGGCGGGCAATCAGCCCCAGCATTTT. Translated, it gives CASSLFAGAGNQPQHF.

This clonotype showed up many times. CDR3 sequence: CASSYVWGSGNTIYF. CDR3 DNA: TGTGCCAGCAGTTACGTCTGGGGCTCTGGAAACACCATATATTTT. The chain joins TRBV6-5 to TRBJ1-3, with D unclear. Deletions cut 2 bases from V and 0 bases from J, with 8 bases between. This CDR3 spans 15 amino acids. The germline CDR1 and CDR2 sequences are MNHEY and SVGAGI.

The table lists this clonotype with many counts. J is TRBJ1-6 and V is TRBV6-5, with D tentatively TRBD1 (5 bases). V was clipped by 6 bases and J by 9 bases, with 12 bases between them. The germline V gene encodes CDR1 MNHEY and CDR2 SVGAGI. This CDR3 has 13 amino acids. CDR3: CASRGGAASPLHF. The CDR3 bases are TGTGCCAGCAGGGGCGGGGCCGCTTCACCCCTCCACTTT.

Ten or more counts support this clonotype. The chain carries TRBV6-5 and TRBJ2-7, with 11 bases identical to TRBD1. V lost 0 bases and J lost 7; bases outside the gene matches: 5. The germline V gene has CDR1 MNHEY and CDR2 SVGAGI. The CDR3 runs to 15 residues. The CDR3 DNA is TGTGCCAGCAGTTACTCAGGACAGGGGGCGCGAGAGCAGTACTTC. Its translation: CASSYSGQGAREQYF.

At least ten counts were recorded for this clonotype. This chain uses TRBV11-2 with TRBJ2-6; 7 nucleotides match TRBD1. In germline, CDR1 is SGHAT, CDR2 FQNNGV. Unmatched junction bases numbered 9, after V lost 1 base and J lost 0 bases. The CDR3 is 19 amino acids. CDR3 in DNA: TGTGCCAGCAGCTTAGGTCCCAGGGGGACCTCCTCTGGGGCCAACGTCCTGACTTTC. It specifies CASSLGPRGTSSGANVLTF.

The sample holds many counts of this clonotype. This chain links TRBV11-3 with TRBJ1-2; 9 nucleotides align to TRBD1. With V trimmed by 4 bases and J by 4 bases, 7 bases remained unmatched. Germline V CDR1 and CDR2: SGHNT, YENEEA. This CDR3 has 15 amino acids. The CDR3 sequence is CASSSSGQGFYGYTF. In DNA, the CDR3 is TGTGCCAGCAGCTCCTCGGGACAGGGCTTCTATGGCTACACCTTC.

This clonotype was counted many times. This CDR3 is CSAKTTGTVAYSNQPQHF. CDR3 nucleotide sequence: TGCAGTGCTAAGACGACAGGGACGGTGGCGTATAGCAATCAGCCCCAGCATTTT. The V call is TRBV20-1, the J call TRBJ1-5; 7 positions match TRBD1. V dropped 4 bases and J dropped 0; count of bases not matched to a gene: 15. Germline CDR1 reads DFQATT; CDR2 reads SNEGSKA (reference sequence). The CDR3 totals 18 residues.

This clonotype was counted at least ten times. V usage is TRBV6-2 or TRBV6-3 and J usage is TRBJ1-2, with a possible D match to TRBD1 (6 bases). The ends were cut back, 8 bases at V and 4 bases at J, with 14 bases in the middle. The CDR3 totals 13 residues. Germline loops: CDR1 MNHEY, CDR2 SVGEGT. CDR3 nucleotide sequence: TGTGCCAGCCGGGGGGGCACCGGCTATGGCTACACCTTC. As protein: CASRGGTGYGYTF.

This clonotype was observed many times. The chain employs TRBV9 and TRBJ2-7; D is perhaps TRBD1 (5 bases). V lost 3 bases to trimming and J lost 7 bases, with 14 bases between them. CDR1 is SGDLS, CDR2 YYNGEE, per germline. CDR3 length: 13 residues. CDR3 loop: CASSAPRRTEQYF. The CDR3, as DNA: TGTGCCAGCAGCGCTCCGAGGCGGACAGAGCAGTACTTC.

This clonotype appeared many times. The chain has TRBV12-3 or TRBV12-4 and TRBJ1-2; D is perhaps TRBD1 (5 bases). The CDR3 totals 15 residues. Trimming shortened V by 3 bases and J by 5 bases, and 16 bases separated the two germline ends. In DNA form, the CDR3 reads TGTGCCAGCAGTTTGGGACTCCAGACCGCTTATGGCTACACCTTC. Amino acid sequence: CASSLGLQTAYGYTF.

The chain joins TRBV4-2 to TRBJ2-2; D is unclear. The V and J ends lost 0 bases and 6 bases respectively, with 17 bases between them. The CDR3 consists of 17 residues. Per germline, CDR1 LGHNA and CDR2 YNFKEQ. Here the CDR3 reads CASSQDLAARDSGELFF. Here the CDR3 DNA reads TGTGCCAGCAGCCAAGATCTCGCGGCTAGAGACTCCGGGGAGCTGTTTTTT.

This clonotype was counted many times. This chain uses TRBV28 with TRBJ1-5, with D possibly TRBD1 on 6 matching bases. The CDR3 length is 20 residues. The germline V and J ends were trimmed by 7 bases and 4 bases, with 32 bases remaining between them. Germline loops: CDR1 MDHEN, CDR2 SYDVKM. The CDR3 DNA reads TGTGCCAGCATCTCTTTTTTAGGGGGGTCCGACCCCTTGAGGAATCAGCCCCAGCATTTT. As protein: CASISFLGGSDPLRNQPQHF.

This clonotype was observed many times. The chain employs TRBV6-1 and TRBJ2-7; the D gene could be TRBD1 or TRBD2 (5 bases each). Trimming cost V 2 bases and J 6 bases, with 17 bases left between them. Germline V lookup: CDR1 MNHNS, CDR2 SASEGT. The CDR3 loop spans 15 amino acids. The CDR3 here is CASSERPQIGGEQYF. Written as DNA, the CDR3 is TGTGCCAGCAGTGAAAGGCCCCAGATTGGGGGCGAGCAGTACTTC.

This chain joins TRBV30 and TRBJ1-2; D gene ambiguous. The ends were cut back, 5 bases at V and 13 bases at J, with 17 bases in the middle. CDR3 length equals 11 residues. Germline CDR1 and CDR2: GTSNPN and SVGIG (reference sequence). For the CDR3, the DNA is TGTGCCTGGTCCCAGAATTTTGGCCGCACCTTC. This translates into CAWSQNFGRTF.